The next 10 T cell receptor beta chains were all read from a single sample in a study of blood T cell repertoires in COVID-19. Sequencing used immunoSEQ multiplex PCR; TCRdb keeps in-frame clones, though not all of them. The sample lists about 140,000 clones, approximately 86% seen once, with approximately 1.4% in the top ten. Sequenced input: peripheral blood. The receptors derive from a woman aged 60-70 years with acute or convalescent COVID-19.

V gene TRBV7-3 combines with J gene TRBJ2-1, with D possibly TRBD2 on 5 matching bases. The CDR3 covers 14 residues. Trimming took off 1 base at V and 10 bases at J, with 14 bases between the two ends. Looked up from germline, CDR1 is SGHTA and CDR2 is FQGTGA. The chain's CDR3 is CASSLNGRGGEQFF. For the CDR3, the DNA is TGTGCCAGCAGCTTAAATGGCCGGGGTGGGGAGCAGTTCTTC.

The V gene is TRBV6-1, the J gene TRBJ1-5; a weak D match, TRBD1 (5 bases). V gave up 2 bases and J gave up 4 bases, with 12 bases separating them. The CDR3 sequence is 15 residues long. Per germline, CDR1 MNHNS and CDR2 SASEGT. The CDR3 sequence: CASSEPGRANQPQHF. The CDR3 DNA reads TGTGCCAGCAGTGAACCGGGCAGGGCGAATCAGCCCCAGCATTTT.

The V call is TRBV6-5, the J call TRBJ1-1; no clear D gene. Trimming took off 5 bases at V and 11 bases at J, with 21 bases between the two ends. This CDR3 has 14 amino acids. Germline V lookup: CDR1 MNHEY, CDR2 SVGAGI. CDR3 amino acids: CASSPGRTVAEAFF. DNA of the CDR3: TGTGCCAGCAGTCCTGGTCGGACTGTCGCAGAGGCTTTCTTT.

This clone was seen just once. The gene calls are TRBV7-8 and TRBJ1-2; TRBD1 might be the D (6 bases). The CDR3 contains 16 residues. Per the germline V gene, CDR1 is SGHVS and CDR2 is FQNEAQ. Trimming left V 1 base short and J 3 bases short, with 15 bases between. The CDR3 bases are TGTGCCAGCAGCTTAGTAGGGGGGGAGTGGGACTATGGCTACACCTTC. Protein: CASSLVGGEWDYGYTF.

The CDR3 region has the DNA TGTGCCAGCAGCCGACAGGGATTCTCCTACGAGCAGTACTTC. It encodes CASSRQGFSYEQYF. The V gene is TRBV11-2, the J gene TRBJ2-7; 7 nucleotides match TRBD1. Germline V gives CDR1 SGHAT, CDR2 FQNNGV. The length of the CDR3 is 14 residues. The junction had 4 bases not matched to a gene; V was cut back by 5 bases and J by 0 bases.

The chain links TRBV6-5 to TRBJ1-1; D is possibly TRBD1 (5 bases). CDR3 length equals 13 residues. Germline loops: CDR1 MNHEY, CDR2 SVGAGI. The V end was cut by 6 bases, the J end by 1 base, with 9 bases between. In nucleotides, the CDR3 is TGTGCCAGCAGATGGGGGGAGAACACTGAAGCTTTCTTT. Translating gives CASRWGENTEAFF.

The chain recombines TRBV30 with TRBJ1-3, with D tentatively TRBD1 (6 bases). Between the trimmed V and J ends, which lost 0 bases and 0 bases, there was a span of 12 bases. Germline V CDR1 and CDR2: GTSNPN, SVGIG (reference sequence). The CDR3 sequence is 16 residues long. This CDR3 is CAWSVPQGFSGNTIYF. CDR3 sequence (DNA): TGTGCCTGGAGTGTACCCCAGGGGTTCTCTGGAAACACCATATATTTT.

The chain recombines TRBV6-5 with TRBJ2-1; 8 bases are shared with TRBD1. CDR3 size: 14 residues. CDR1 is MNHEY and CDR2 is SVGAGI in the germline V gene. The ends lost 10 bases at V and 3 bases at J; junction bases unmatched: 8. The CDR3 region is CATTLGTGYNEQFF. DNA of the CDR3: TGTGCCACCACCTTAGGGACAGGCTACAATGAGCAGTTCTTC.

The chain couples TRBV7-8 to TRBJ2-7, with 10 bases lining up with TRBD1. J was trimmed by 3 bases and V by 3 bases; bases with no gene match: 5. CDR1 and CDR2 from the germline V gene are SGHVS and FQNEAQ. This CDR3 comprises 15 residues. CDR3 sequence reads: CASSFRTGGDYEQYF. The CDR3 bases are TGTGCCAGCAGCTTCCGGACAGGGGGAGACTACGAGCAGTACTTC.

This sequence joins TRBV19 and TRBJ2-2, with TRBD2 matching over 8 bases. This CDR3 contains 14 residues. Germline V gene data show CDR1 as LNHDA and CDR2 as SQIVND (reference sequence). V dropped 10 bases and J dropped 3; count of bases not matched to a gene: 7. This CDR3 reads CAISPGLDTGELFF. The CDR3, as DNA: TGTGCCATAAGTCCGGGACTAGACACCGGGGAGCTGTTTTTT.